What follows is one T cell receptor (beta chain) and its context. Antigen: not known. These data come from a study of OX40 agonist ivuxolimab in advanced cancers. V lost 5 bases and J 3 bases, leaving 8 bases between the germline ends. The CDR3 extends over 13 amino acids. Germline CDR1 reads SGHNT; CDR2 reads YENEEA. Findings and caveats of the study: Clonal expansion was seen in CD4+ and CD8+ blood T cells by week 6 at 0.1 to 3.0 mg/kg.

Assay: immunoSEQ multiplex PCR; the TCRdb copy retains only in-frame clones and omits some. The table has roughly 100,000 clones, around 91% seen once. The source is an adult with an advanced solid tumor such as melanoma, head and neck, liver or kidney cancer. The chain is built from TRBV11-3 and TRBJ2-1; tentatively, D is TRBD2 (6 bases). The sequencing used CD4+ or CD8+ T cells sorted from blood, collected in a trial of the OX40 agonist ivuxolimab. DNA of the CDR3: TGTGCCAGCAGCCCGGGGGACTACAATGAGCAGTTCTTC. It yields the protein CASSPGDYNEQFF.